The 17 T cell receptor beta chains presented below share a single source sample, sequenced in a study of T cells in Graves' hyperthyroidism and ophthalmopathy. Authors of the study amplified TCR beta CDR3 regions from RNA transcripts. The HTBI primer set was used in a first-round RT-PCR of the TCR CDR3. One entry per CDR3 protein results from TCRdb running MiXCR on the multiplex PCR reads. The data hold about 620,000 distinct CDR3 sequences, with around 15% observed a single time. Sequencing was carried out using blood. Receptor source: a woman in her 30s with Graves' hyperthyroidism.

The J gene is TRBJ2-3, the V gene TRBV6-1; 7 bases map to TRBD2. CDR1 is MNHNS and CDR2 is SASEGT in the germline V gene. The J segment lost 13 bases and the V segment lost 6 bases, leaving 13 bases of the junction unmatched. CDR3 size: 13 residues. Here the CDR3 reads CASRGLAVDGEYF. In nucleotides, the CDR3 is TGTGCCAGCAGGGGGCTAGCGGTCGATGGCGAGTATTTT.

J is TRBJ2-1 and V is TRBV6-5; 12 nucleotides agree with TRBD2. Trimming at V came to 5 bases and at J to 1 base, leaving 12 bases not matched to a gene. Germline values: CDR1 MNHEY, CDR2 SVGAGI. This CDR3 has 19 amino acids. The CDR3 nucleotides read TGTGCCAGCAGTACTCCGGGACTAGCGGGTCTTTTATCCTACAATGAGCAGTTCTTC. Protein product: CASSTPGLAGLLSYNEQFF.

This clonotype has a count of ten or more. The rearrangement links TRBV7-2 to TRBJ1-1; TRBD1 agrees at 8 bases. CDR1 is SGHTA, CDR2 FQGNSA, per germline. Trimming took 3 bases from V and 5 from J; bases not matched to a gene: 5. This CDR3 has 14 residues. The CDR3 here is CASSFYRGETEAFF. For the CDR3, the DNA is TGTGCCAGCAGCTTTTACAGGGGGGAAACTGAAGCTTTCTTT.

This clonotype showed up just a few times. The rearrangement links TRBV20-1 to TRBJ2-2; no clear D. Trimming shortened V by 7 bases and J by 7 bases, and 13 bases separated the two germline ends. The CDR3 extends over 12 amino acids. The germline gives CDR1 DFQATT, CDR2 SNEGSKA (reference sequence). DNA for the CDR3: TGCAGTGTTCCCTCCGGTGGCGGGGAGCTGTTTTTT. Translation gives CSVPSGGGELFF.

The chain carries TRBV7-2 and TRBJ2-5; 13 nucleotides align to TRBD2. Germline CDR1 is SGHTA and CDR2 is FQGNSA. After removal of 2 bases from V and 5 bases from J, the junction contained 5 bases not matched to a gene. This CDR3 has 16 amino acids. CDR3 region: CASSLTSGLAGETQYF. The CDR3 DNA is TGTGCCAGCAGCTTAACCTCGGGACTAGCGGGGGAGACCCAGTACTTC.

This clonotype has at least ten counts. The rearrangement uses TRBV30 and TRBJ2-7; no clear D gene. The germline V gene encodes CDR1 GTSNPN and CDR2 SVGIG (reference sequence). The CDR3 runs to 13 residues. Trimming took 0 bases from V and 7 from J, leaving 13 bases between them. CDR3 bases: TGTGCCTGGAGTGTTGGGCGGTTCGGGGAGCAGTACTTC. Residues: CAWSVGRFGEQYF. The full variable domain, rest sourced from reference TRBV30 and TRBJ2-7, is SQTIHQWPATLVQPVGSPLSLECTVEGTSNPNLYWYRQAAGRGLQLLFYSVGIGQISSEVPQNLSASRPQDRQFILSSKKLLLSDSGFYLCAWSVGRFGEQYFGPGTRLTVT.

At least ten counts were recorded for this clonotype. V usage is TRBV29-1 and J usage is TRBJ2-7; 9 bases are shared with TRBD1. V shed 7 bases and J 3 bases; nucleotides not matched to a gene: 7. The CDR3 runs 13 residues. Germline loops: CDR1 SQVTM, CDR2 ANQGSEA. The CDR3 here is CSAQTGGNYEQYF. Here the CDR3 DNA reads TGCAGCGCTCAGACAGGGGGAAACTACGAGCAGTACTTC.

In its sample, this clonotype was seen many times. The chain has TRBV28 and TRBJ2-2, with D unresolved. Germline V gives CDR1 MDHEN, CDR2 SYDVKM. The CDR3 is made up of 13 amino acids. V lost 1 base and J 5 bases, leaving 5 bases between the germline ends. The DNA for the CDR3 is TGTGCCAGCAGTTTATACGGGACCGGGGAGCTGTTTTTT. Translating it yields CASSLYGTGELFF.

The sample holds a few counts of this clonotype. This chain connects TRBV7-3 to TRBJ2-5; D remains unclear. There are 13 residues in the CDR3. The germline CDR1 and CDR2 sequences are SGHTA and FQGTGA. V was shortened by 0 bases and J by 4 bases, with 6 bases between the two germline ends. In nucleotides, the CDR3 is TGTGCCAGCAGCTTAACCCCAGGAGAGACCCAGTACTTC. This translates into CASSLTPGETQYF.

This clonotype was observed at least ten times. This chain joins TRBV11-1 and TRBJ1-6; no firm D call. From germline, CDR1 is SGHAT and CDR2 FQDESV (reference sequence). The V and J ends lost 5 bases and 8 bases respectively, with 13 bases between them. There are 14 residues in the CDR3. DNA of the CDR3: TGTGCCAGCAGCGCCCATCCCGAATATTCACCCCTCCACTTT. Protein: CASSAHPEYSPLHF.

This clonotype was observed at least ten times. The CDR3 is CSASRSGQIYEQYF. CDR3 DNA sequence: TGCAGTGCTAGTAGGTCCGGACAAATCTACGAGCAGTACTTC. V usage is TRBV20-1 and J usage is TRBJ2-7, with D possibly being TRBD1 (5 bases). The CDR3 length is 14 residues. Germline V gene lookup returns CDR1 DFQATT and CDR2 SNEGSKA (reference sequence). Trimming shortened V by 3 bases and J by 3 bases, and 15 bases separated the two germline ends.

The J gene is TRBJ1-6, the V gene TRBV6-1, with 7 nucleotides matching TRBD1. From germline, CDR1 is MNHNS and CDR2 SASEGT. This CDR3 comprises 15 residues. J was trimmed by 10 bases and V by 6 bases; bases with no gene match: 12. The CDR3 bases are TGTGCCAGCAGCTTTACCCAGACAGGGCAATCACCCCTCCACTTT. This translates into CASSFTQTGQSPLHF.

Many counts were recorded for this clonotype. V gene TRBV28 combines with J gene TRBJ2-7; D may be TRBD2 (5 bases). Trimming shortened V by 2 bases and J by 2 bases, and 22 bases separated the two germline ends. Germline V gene lookup returns CDR1 MDHEN and CDR2 SYDVKM. The CDR3 consists of 18 residues. The CDR3 region is CASSLKLRGRIATYEQYF. DNA for the CDR3: TGTGCCAGCAGTTTAAAACTACGCGGGCGGATAGCAACCTACGAGCAGTACTTC.

At least ten counts were recorded for this clonotype. The junction does not match germline at one end; this may be a read error. The gene calls are TRBV7-7 and TRBJ2-5, with 7 bases that match TRBD1. The CDR3 spans 14 residues. The germline gives CDR1 SSHAT, CDR2 FNYEAQ (reference sequence). The CDR3 sequence is CASSFRGGQETQYF. The CDR3 coding sequence is TGTGCTAGCAGCTTCAGAGGGGGCCAGGAGACCCAGTACTTC.

With respect to this clonotype: The CDR3 does not close with the conserved phenylalanine or tryptophan, likely indicating a read error. No DNA is shown, since the ends of the CDR3 on it are uncertain; the CDR3 is the one TCRdb lists. The CDR3 here is CASSLQGTSGAYEEYL. J is TRBJ2-7 and V is TRBV7-2; the DNA was not used to check the table's D call, TRBD2. The CDR3 comprises 16 residues, both ends counted. Germline loops: CDR1 SGHTA, CDR2 FQGNSA.

V usage is TRBV28 and J usage is TRBJ2-1; 15 positions match TRBD2. This CDR3 has 18 amino acids. Germline V gene data show CDR1 as MDHEN and CDR2 as SYDVKM. Trimming took 5 bases from V and 9 from J; bases not matched to a gene: 14. The DNA of the CDR3 is TGTGCCAGCAGTCCGGGACTAGCGGGAGGACGCGGCGCGGGTGAGCAGTTCTTC. Protein sequence: CASSPGLAGGRGAGEQFF. The complete variable domain, with remaining parts taken from reference TRBV28 and TRBJ2-1, reads DVKVTQSSRYLVKRTGEKVFLECVQDMDHENMFWYRQDPGLGLRLIYFSYDVKMKEKGDIPEGYSVSREKKERFSLILESASTNQTSMYLCASSPGLAGGRGAGEQFFGPGTRLTVL.

This clonotype has at least ten counts. J is TRBJ2-4 and V is TRBV28; D unclear. This CDR3 region has 12 residues. Trimming took off 2 bases at V and 9 bases at J, with 8 bases between the two ends. Germline assignment: CDR1 MDHEN and CDR2 SYDVKM. The CDR3 spells CASSLPLGIQYF. In DNA, the CDR3 is TGTGCCAGCAGTTTACCCCTAGGCATTCAGTACTTC.